What follows are 13 T cell receptor beta chains derived from one specimen sequenced in a study of human T cells and chemical hapten exposure. Time point: patch test 3, about 24 weeks after DPC sensitization. Treatment noted: therapeutic diphenylcyclopropenone sensitization with weekly scalp DPC. TCRdb called the RACE reads again in MiXCR, with one record for every CDR3 protein. The profile shows 150,000 to 200,000 distinct CDR3 sequences, approximately 26% of them singletons. Material: whole blood, obtained in connection with sensitization to the hapten diphenylcyclopropenone (DPC). The receptors originated from a woman aged 40-49 years with alopecia areata. Some clones in this sample may be carry-over from other donors' samples.

The chain carries TRBV20-1 and TRBJ2-5, with TRBD2 identical over 8 bases. The CDR3 is 16 residues long. Per the germline V gene, CDR1 is DFQATT and CDR2 is SNEGSKA (reference sequence). With 4 bases clipped from V and 0 bases from J, the junction kept 10 bases outside the gene matches. The CDR3 nucleotides are TGCAGTGCTATTGGGCGGGAGGCGGCGTACCAAGAGACCCAGTACTTC. Its translation is CSAIGREAAYQETQYF.

The chain is built from TRBV29-1 and TRBJ2-1; 10 nucleotides line up with TRBD2. With V trimmed by 4 bases and J by 7 bases, 13 bases remained unmatched. In germline, CDR1 is SQVTM, CDR2 ANQGSEA. This CDR3 region has 16 residues. The CDR3: CSVAASSAGGPNEQFF. The CDR3, as DNA: TGCAGCGTTGCAGCCTCATCAGCGGGAGGGCCGAATGAGCAGTTCTTC.

This clonotype came up many times. The chain employs TRBV5-6 and TRBJ2-3; D not certain. Trimming shortened V by 4 bases and J by 6 bases, and 9 bases separated the two germline ends. The CDR3 sequence is 12 residues long. Germline CDR1 and CDR2: SGHDT and YYEEEE. CDR3 protein: CASSPLHDTQYF. CDR3 DNA: TGTGCCAGCAGCCCCTTGCATGATACGCAGTATTTT.

This clonotype was seen more than once but under ten times. The chain uses TRBV29-1 and TRBJ1-1; D is ambiguous. Germline V lookup: CDR1 SQVTM, CDR2 ANQGSEA. Trimming took off 6 bases at V and 3 bases at J, with 5 bases between the two ends. This CDR3 contains 10 residues. CDR3 sequence: CSVEHTEAFF. In nucleotides, the CDR3 is TGCAGCGTGGAACACACTGAAGCTTTCTTT.

This clonotype has a single count. V usage is TRBV5-1 and J usage is TRBJ1-1; unclear D gene. CDR1 and CDR2 from the germline V gene are SGHRS and YFSETQ. Trimming pared 4 bases from V and 5 bases from J, leaving 12 bases between. CDR3 size: 13 residues. For the CDR3, the DNA is TGCGCCAGCAGCGTCGGAGGAGGGACTGAAGCTTTCTTT. As protein: CASSVGGGTEAFF.

This clonotype was detected a few times. The gene calls are TRBV12-3 or TRBV12-4 and TRBJ1-2; D remains unclear. The V and J ends lost 5 bases and 4 bases respectively, with 8 bases between them. The CDR3 extends over 12 amino acids. The CDR3 loop reads CASSLGIYGYTF. DNA for the CDR3: TGTGCCAGCAGTCTCGGTATCTATGGCTACACCTTC.

This clonotype appeared many times. V usage is TRBV29-1 and J usage is TRBJ2-3, with 11 bases fitting TRBD2. Germline CDR1 SQVTM, CDR2 ANQGSEA. The CDR3 loop spans 14 amino acids. J gave up 6 bases and V 8 bases, and 10 bases lay outside the gene matches. The CDR3 sequence is CSSRLAGTMDTQYF. CDR3 nucleotide sequence: TGCAGCTCCCGACTAGCGGGGACCATGGATACGCAGTATTTT.

This clonotype appeared many times. The J gene is TRBJ2-5, the V gene TRBV27; no reliable D call. Trimming took off 3 bases at V and 4 bases at J, with 12 bases between the two ends. The CDR3 loop spans 14 amino acids. Germline assignment: CDR1 MNHEY and CDR2 SMNVEV (reference sequence). CDR3 sequence (DNA): TGTGCCAGCAGTTTCAGTCTTTCGGGAGAGACCCAGTACTTC. It encodes CASSFSLSGETQYF.

This clonotype has a single count. The chain couples TRBV4-1 to TRBJ1-5; D is perhaps TRBD1 (6 bases). This CDR3 is built from 15 residues. The V and J ends lost 0 bases and 6 bases respectively, with 12 bases between them. Germline V gene data show CDR1 as MGHRA and CDR2 as YSYEKL. The CDR3 loop is CASSQDEGVSQPQHF. The CDR3 bases are TGCGCCAGCAGCCAAGATGAGGGGGTCAGTCAGCCCCAGCATTTT.

The V gene is TRBV20-1, the J gene TRBJ1-6; perhaps TRBD1 as D (6 bases). The CDR3 length is 13 residues. Trimming pared 3 bases from V and 10 bases from J, leaving 13 bases between. Germline CDR1 DFQATT, CDR2 SNEGSKA (reference sequence). The CDR3 DNA is TGCAGTGCTAGGGGCAGGGGAGGCTCACCCCTCCACTTT. Translated, it gives CSARGRGGSPLHF.

Only a few counts were recorded for this clonotype. V gene TRBV27 combines with J gene TRBJ1-5; possibly TRBD1 for D (6 bases). V dropped 5 bases and J dropped 7 bases, with 15 bases sitting between them. In germline, CDR1 is MNHEY, CDR2 SMNVEV (reference sequence). This CDR3 region has 14 residues. CDR3 coding DNA: TGTGCCAGCAGTCAGATGGGGGGCGGGCAGCCCCAGCATTTT. Translating it yields CASSQMGGGQPQHF.

This clonotype turned up a few times. V is TRBV27 and J is TRBJ2-7; no reliable D call. The CDR3 contains 14 residues. Trimming took off 5 bases at V and 2 bases at J, with 13 bases between the two ends. Germline CDR1 and CDR2: MNHEY and SMNVEV (reference sequence). The CDR3 protein is CASSPYQDTYEQYF. In nucleotides, the CDR3 is TGTGCCAGCAGTCCCTACCAGGATACCTACGAGCAGTACTTC.

The V call is TRBV3-1, the J call TRBJ1-5; 7 bases agree with TRBD1. Germline trimming cut 0 bases from V and 0 bases from J; bases unmatched to any gene: 11. The CDR3 is 19 amino acids. CDR1 LGHDT and CDR2 YNNKEL come from the germline V gene (reference sequence). The CDR3 DNA sequence: TGTGCCAGCAGCCAAGACAGGGGGGCCTACCCGCCTAGCAATCAGCCCCAGCATTTT. This encodes CASSQDRGAYPPSNQPQHF.